Here is one T cell receptor (beta chain) with its context. The data derive from a study of blood T cell repertoires in COVID-19. Here immunoSEQ multiplex PCR was the method, and the copy in TCRdb shows in-frame clones only, minus some. The table includes 270,000 or so clones, 89% detected once. Trimming cost V 3 bases and J 0 bases, with 9 bases left between them. The germline V gene has CDR1 LNHNV and CDR2 YYDKDF (reference sequence). The CDR3 has 14 amino acids. Sequenced sample: peripheral blood. This chain links TRBV15 with TRBJ2-7, with no clear D. This TCR came from a woman aged 40 to 55 who had recovered from COVID-19. The CDR3 reads CATSRGLSSYEQYF. For the CDR3, the DNA is TGTGCCACCAGCAGGGGCCTTAGCTCCTACGAGCAGTACTTC.